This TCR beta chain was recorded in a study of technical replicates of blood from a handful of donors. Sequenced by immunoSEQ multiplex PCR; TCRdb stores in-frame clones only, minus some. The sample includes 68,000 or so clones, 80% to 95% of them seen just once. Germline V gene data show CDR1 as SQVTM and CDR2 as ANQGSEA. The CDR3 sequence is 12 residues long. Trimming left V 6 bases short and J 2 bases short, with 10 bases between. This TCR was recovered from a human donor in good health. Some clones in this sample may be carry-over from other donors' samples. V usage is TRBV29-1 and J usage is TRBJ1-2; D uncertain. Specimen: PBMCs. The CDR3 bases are TGCAGCGTGGCCGAACAGAACTATGGCTACACCTTC. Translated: CSVAEQNYGYTF.